These 5 T cell receptor beta chains came from one sample sequenced in a study of blood T cells in healthy people across ages. Alongside a J-beta primer mix, a sample-barcoded 5' primer served in a second PCR lasting roughly 6 to 11 cycles. TCRdb called the 5' RACE reads again in MiXCR, with one record for every CDR3 protein. The sample lists hundreds of thousands of distinct CDR3 sequences, around 21% occurring once. Sample: blood. These receptors all stem from a man aged 65 to 79 in good health.

Here the CDR3 reads CSASFPGGYGYTF. CDR3 DNA sequence: TGCAGTGCTAGCTTTCCAGGGGGCTATGGCTACACCTTC. J is TRBJ1-2 and V is TRBV20-1; 7 nucleotides match TRBD1. The length of the CDR3 is 13 residues. Germline CDR1 and CDR2: DFQATT and SNEGSKA (reference sequence). Trimming at V came to 3 bases and at J to 4 bases, leaving 5 bases not matched to a gene.

This clonotype was counted many times. The J gene is TRBJ2-7, the V gene TRBV7-2, with unresolved D. V was clipped by 5 bases and J by 3 bases, with 5 bases between them. Germline CDR1 SGHTA, CDR2 FQGNSA. This CDR3 comprises 11 residues. Here the CDR3 reads CASSTYYEQYF. CDR3 bases: TGTGCCAGCAGCACTTACTACGAGCAGTACTTC.

The rearrangement uses TRBV10-3 and TRBJ2-5; D is possibly TRBD1 (5 bases). V was pared by 3 bases and J by 4 bases, with 15 bases between. This CDR3 region has 15 residues. Per the germline V gene, CDR1 is ENHRY and CDR2 is SYGVKD. For the CDR3, the DNA is TGTGCCATCAGTGAAAGAACAGGTCGCGGAGAGACCCAGTACTTC. It codes for CAISERTGRGETQYF.

Concerning this clonotype itself: At one boundary the junction diverges from the germline segment, which might be a read error. The chain carries TRBV12-3 or TRBV12-4 and TRBJ2-5, with 9 bases identical to TRBD1. This CDR3 contains 16 residues. The CDR3 spells CASSFPSSGTGNEQCF. The CDR3 DNA follows: TGTGCCAGCAGTTTCCCCTCTTCCGGGACAGGGAACGAGCAGTGCTTC.

This clonotype was detected only a few times. V gene TRBV6-5 combines with J gene TRBJ2-7; 7 bases are a match to TRBD1. The V gene end was trimmed by 9 bases and the J gene end by 4 bases; junction bases not matched to a gene: 15. The CDR3 length is 15 residues. Germline V CDR1 and CDR2: MNHEY, SVGAGI. The CDR3 nucleotides are TGTGCCAGTCTAAAAAGGTTAGACAGGGCATACGAGCAGTACTTC. Its translation: CASLKRLDRAYEQYF.